What follows are 17 T cell receptor beta chains derived from one specimen sequenced in a study of T cell repertoires in cytomegalovirus infection. Each CDR3 protein gets one entry after TCRdb re-called the reads with MiXCR. The repertoire holds 200,000 to 250,000 distinct CDR3 sequences, with 9% to 15% as singletons. Sequencing was performed on PBMCs. Source of these receptors: a human donor in good health (CMV status not recorded). Some clones in this sample may be carry-over from other donors' samples.

V is TRBV7-3 and J is TRBJ2-1, with a weak D call TRBD2 (5 bases). The CDR3 runs 13 residues. V was pared by 5 bases and J by 6 bases, with 11 bases between. CDR1 and CDR2 (germline): SGHTA, FQGTGA. The DNA for the CDR3 is TGTGCCAGCAGCCGAAGTAGCGCCAATGAGCAGTTCTTC. Its translation is CASSRSSANEQFF. The full variable domain, completed using reference TRBV7-3 and TRBJ2-1, is GAGVSQTPSNKVTEKGKYVELRCDPISGHTALYWYRQSLGQGPEFLIYFQGTGAADDSGLPNDRFFAVRPEGSVSTLKIQRTERGDSAVYLCASSRSSANEQFFGPGTRLTVL.

This clonotype was seen more than once but under ten times. This rearrangement joins TRBV15 to TRBJ1-2, with 10 positions matching TRBD1. The CDR3 is made up of 15 amino acids. Trimming cost V 1 base and J 7 bases; bases outside gene matches: 6. Germline CDR1 and CDR2: LNHNV and YYDKDF (reference sequence). CDR3 protein: CATSRAGTGVVGYTF. CDR3 coding DNA: TGTGCCACCAGCAGAGCGGGGACAGGGGTGGTTGGCTACACCTTC.

This clonotype appeared many times. The chain couples TRBV6-2 or TRBV6-3 to TRBJ2-1; 8 nucleotides match TRBD1. Germline V gene data show CDR1 as MNHEY and CDR2 as SVGEGT. V was pared by 6 bases and J by 3 bases, with 13 bases of the junction left unmatched. The CDR3 loop spans 17 amino acids. The chain's CDR3 is CASRQRLQGGLYNEQFF. CDR3 nucleotide sequence: TGTGCCAGCAGACAGCGTTTACAGGGGGGCCTCTACAATGAGCAGTTCTTC.

This clonotype was counted at least ten times. The chain is built from TRBV12-5 and TRBJ1-1, with D possibly TRBD1 on 5 matching bases. Germline loops: CDR1 LGHNT, CDR2 FRNRAP. The CDR3 has 13 amino acids. With 3 bases removed from V and 1 base from J, the gap between germline ends came to 6 bases. Written as DNA, the CDR3 is TGTGCTAGTGGTTTAGGGGCGAACACTGAAGCTTTCTTT. This encodes CASGLGANTEAFF.

This clonotype was detected only a few times. No conserved phenylalanine or tryptophan is present at the end of the CDR3, so a read error is the likely explanation. It is unclear where the CDR3 begins or ends on the DNA, so no DNA is shown, and the CDR3 is as TCRdb lists it. The chain joins TRBV10-2 to TRBJ2-7; TRBD1 was called by the table and not checked on the DNA. Counting both end residues, the CDR3 totals 11 amino acids. CDR1 and CDR2 from the germline V gene are WSHSY and SAAADI. The CDR3 loop reads CASSEGGQGYI.

This clonotype was picked up many times. This chain connects TRBV29-1 to TRBJ2-1; TRBD2 matches 7 bases. The V gene end was trimmed by 6 bases and the J gene end by 0 bases; junction bases not matched to a gene: 5. From germline, CDR1 is SQVTM and CDR2 ANQGSEA. The length of the CDR3 is 14 residues. CDR3 sequence (DNA): TGCAGCGTCTGGGGGGGGAGCTCCTACAATGAGCAGTTCTTC. Translated: CSVWGGSSYNEQFF.

CDR3 sequence (DNA): TGTGCCAGCAGCTCCCGATACCAAGAGACCCAGTACTTC. Translated, it gives CASSSRYQETQYF. V is TRBV7-2 and J is TRBJ2-5; no clear D. The CDR3 is made up of 13 amino acids. Trimming cost V 4 bases and J 0 bases, with 6 bases left between them. Germline loops: CDR1 SGHTA, CDR2 FQGNSA.

The chain links TRBV29-1 to TRBJ1-1; no firm D call. This CDR3 is 11 amino acids long. The V and J ends lost 3 bases and 6 bases respectively, with 8 bases between them. CDR1 is SQVTM, CDR2 ANQGSEA, per germline. The CDR3 nucleotides are TGCAGCGTTGAGGTACACCCTGAAGCTTTCTTT. Its protein product is CSVEVHPEAFF.

This clonotype has just a few counts. The CDR3 DNA follows: TGTGCCAGCAACCTGGAATCCTATAATTCACCCCTCCACTTT. Amino acid sequence: CASNLESYNSPLHF. The rearrangement joins TRBV12-3 or TRBV12-4 to TRBJ1-6; no firm D call. Trimming left V 7 bases short and J 1 base short, with 8 bases between. The CDR3 is 14 residues long.

V is TRBV20-1 and J is TRBJ1-6; D is unresolved. Germline V gene lookup returns CDR1 DFQATT and CDR2 SNEGSKA (reference sequence). The germline V and J ends were trimmed by 6 bases and 8 bases, with 14 bases remaining between them. The CDR3 totals 13 residues. CDR3 residues: CSAPLGRDSPLHF. CDR3 DNA: TGCAGTGCCCCCCTAGGACGGGATTCACCCCTCCACTTT.

At least ten counts were recorded for this clonotype. The chain has TRBV7-2 and TRBJ1-1, with D hard to call. V was trimmed by 0 bases and J by 4 bases, leaving 9 bases between them. The length of the CDR3 is 14 residues. CDR1 and CDR2 from the germline V gene are SGHTA and FQGNSA. The CDR3: CASSLAQSGTEAFF. The CDR3 DNA follows: TGTGCCAGCAGCTTAGCTCAAAGCGGCACTGAAGCTTTCTTT.

The V gene is TRBV3-1, the J gene TRBJ1-1; D is unresolved. Trimming removed 0 bases at V and 3 bases at J, with 8 bases between. The length of the CDR3 is 14 residues. Germline lookup yields CDR1 LGHDT and CDR2 YNNKEL (reference sequence). This CDR3 reads CASSQDDGYTEAFF. The CDR3 nucleotides are TGTGCCAGCAGCCAAGATGATGGATACACTGAAGCTTTCTTT.

This clonotype was found many times. This chain links TRBV29-1 with TRBJ2-1; 8 bases fit TRBD2. The CDR3 runs 13 residues. The germline V gene encodes CDR1 SQVTM and CDR2 ANQGSEA. The V and J ends lost 4 bases and 10 bases, in that order; junction bases with no gene match: 9. CDR3 DNA: TGCAGCGTTGTGGCCGGGGGGGCAGGGGAGCAGTTCTTC. It encodes CSVVAGGAGEQFF.

This clonotype was picked up many times. The gene calls are TRBV7-9 and TRBJ2-5, with 8 bases lining up with TRBD1. The length of the CDR3 is 14 residues. The junction had 7 bases not matched to a gene; V was cut back by 5 bases and J by 5 bases. Germline CDR1 and CDR2: SEHNR and FQNEAQ (reference sequence). CDR3 loop: CASSMTRGPETQYF. The CDR3 DNA reads as TGTGCCAGCAGCATGACCAGGGGGCCTGAGACCCAGTACTTC.

V and J are TRBV19 and TRBJ1-5; no reliable D call. Germline V gene lookup returns CDR1 LNHDA and CDR2 SQIVND (reference sequence). The V gene lost 1 base and the J gene lost 0 bases, with 10 bases spanning the gap. This CDR3 is built from 16 residues. The DNA for the CDR3 is TGTGCCAGTAGTATAGTAAACGGGTATAGCAATCAGCCCCAGCATTTT. This encodes CASSIVNGYSNQPQHF.

Only a few counts were recorded for this clonotype. J is TRBJ1-1 and V is TRBV15; tentatively, D is TRBD1 (6 bases). V dropped 3 bases and J dropped 0 bases, with 11 bases sitting between them. The CDR3 extends over 15 amino acids. Germline V gives CDR1 LNHNV, CDR2 YYDKDF (reference sequence). CDR3 region: CATSRLGALNTEAFF. The CDR3 bases are TGTGCCACCAGCAGGTTGGGGGCCCTGAACACTGAAGCTTTCTTT.

This clonotype was observed many times. This chain connects TRBV7-2 to TRBJ2-5, with a tentative D call TRBD1 (5 bases). The CDR3 has 14 amino acids. Trimming left V 5 bases short and J 5 bases short, with 15 bases between. From germline, CDR1 is SGHTA and CDR2 FQGNSA. The CDR3 spells CASSRPRGSETQYF. DNA of the CDR3: TGTGCCAGCAGCCGGCCTAGGGGTAGCGAGACCCAGTACTTC.